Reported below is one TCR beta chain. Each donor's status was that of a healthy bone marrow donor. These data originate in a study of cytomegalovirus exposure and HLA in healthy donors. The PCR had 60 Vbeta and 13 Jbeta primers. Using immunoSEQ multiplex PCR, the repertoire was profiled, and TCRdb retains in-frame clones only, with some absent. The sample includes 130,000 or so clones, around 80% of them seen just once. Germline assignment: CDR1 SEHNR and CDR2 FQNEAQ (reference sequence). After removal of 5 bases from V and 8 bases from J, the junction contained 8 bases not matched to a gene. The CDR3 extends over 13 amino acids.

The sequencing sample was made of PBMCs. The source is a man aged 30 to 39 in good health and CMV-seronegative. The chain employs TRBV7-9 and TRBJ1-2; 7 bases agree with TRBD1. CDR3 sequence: CASSLTGYLGYTF. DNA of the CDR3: TGTGCCAGCAGCCTGACAGGGTATTTGGGCTACACCTTC.